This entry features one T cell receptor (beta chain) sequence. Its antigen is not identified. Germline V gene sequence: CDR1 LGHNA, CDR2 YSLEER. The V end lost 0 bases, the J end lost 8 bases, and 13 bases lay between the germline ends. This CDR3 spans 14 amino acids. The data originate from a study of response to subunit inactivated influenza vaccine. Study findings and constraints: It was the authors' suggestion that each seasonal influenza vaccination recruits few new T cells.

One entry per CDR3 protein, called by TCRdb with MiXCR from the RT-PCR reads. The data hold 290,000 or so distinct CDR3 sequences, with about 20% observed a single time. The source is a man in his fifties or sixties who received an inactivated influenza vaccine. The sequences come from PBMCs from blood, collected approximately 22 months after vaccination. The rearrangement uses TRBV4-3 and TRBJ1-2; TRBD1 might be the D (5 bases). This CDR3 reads CASSQEGLTMGYTF. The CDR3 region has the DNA TGCGCCAGCAGCCAAGAGGGACTGACTATGGGCTACACCTTC.